Given below is one T cell receptor (beta chain) in context. This sample is drawn from a study of blood T cell repertoires in COVID-19. On the study more broadly: From the United States, Italy and Spain came samples of acute and convalescent COVID-19. Nucleic acid was either cDNA or gDNA, and it came from T cells, B-cell-depleted T cells, or PBMCs.

Per the authors' pipeline: Estimation of nucleated cell counts relied on the amplification of reference gene primers. Some clones are missing from TCRdb's copy, which holds only in-frame ones; the method was immunoSEQ multiplex PCR. D and trimming come from the DNA, and the V and J calls and clone size come from that table. The sample consists of under 45,000 clones, 78% of them appearing once. The CDR3 totals 16 residues. The germline CDR1 and CDR2 sequences are MRHNA and SNTAGT. Trimming left V 2 bases short and J 4 bases short, with 17 bases between. This chain uses TRBV6-4 with TRBJ1-2; D may be TRBD1 (6 bases). The specimen was peripheral blood. The receptor was isolated from a man aged 55-75 years with acute or convalescent COVID-19. Here the CDR3 reads CASSDPGQGNPYGYTF. CDR3 DNA sequence: TGTGCCAGCAGTGACCCGGGACAAGGGAATCCCTATGGCTACACCTTC.